This entry lists 22 T cell receptor beta chains sequenced from one sample in a study of CD8 T cells in ankylosing spondylitis. From the 5' RACE reads, TCRdb called clonotypes with MiXCR, one entry per CDR3 protein. The repertoire consists of some 39,000 distinct CDR3 sequences, with roughly 13% occurring once and the leading ten covering approximately 32%. Sequenced material: synovial fluid, either unsorted or a sorted T cell fraction (not recorded which). The receptors derive from a male donor with ankylosing spondylitis.

The table lists this clonotype with a few counts. The chain employs TRBV20-1 and TRBJ2-1; 9 bases align to TRBD2. Per the germline V gene, CDR1 is DFQATT and CDR2 is SNEGSKA (reference sequence). Trimming cost V 1 base and J 10 bases; bases outside gene matches: 8. The CDR3 is 14 residues long. CDR3 protein: CSARGVAGDQEQFF. In DNA, the CDR3 is TGCAGTGCTAGAGGGGTAGCGGGAGATCAGGAGCAGTTCTTC.

This clonotype came up many times. The chain joins TRBV27 to TRBJ1-2; 9 positions agree with TRBD1. Germline CDR1 reads MNHEY; CDR2 reads SMNVEV (reference sequence). The V segment lost 8 bases and the J segment 1 base; nucleotides outside the gene matches: 5. This CDR3 comprises 14 residues. The CDR3 nucleotides are TGTGCCAGCCGGACAGGGGATTTTAACTATGGCTACACCTTC. Its protein product is CASRTGDFNYGYTF.

The chain uses TRBV28 and TRBJ1-1, with unresolved D. The CDR3 totals 12 residues. Germline CDR1 MDHEN, CDR2 SYDVKM. Trimming shortened V by 8 bases and J by 4 bases, and 11 bases separated the two germline ends. The CDR3 spells CASGRAVTEAFF. As DNA, the CDR3 is TGTGCCAGCGGGAGGGCAGTCACTGAAGCTTTCTTT.

The CDR3: CASSQDREQPPLETQYF. The CDR3 DNA sequence: TGCGCCAGCAGCCAAGATAGGGAACAGCCCCCCCTCGAGACCCAGTACTTC. The chain couples TRBV4-1 to TRBJ2-5; D not certain. CDR1 and CDR2 (germline): MGHRA, YSYEKL. V lost 0 bases and J lost 5, with 19 bases in between. This CDR3 has 17 amino acids.

This clonotype was found many times. The chain carries TRBV12-3 or TRBV12-4 and TRBJ1-5, with D unclear. Trimming pared 3 bases from V and 10 bases from J, leaving 7 bases between. The CDR3 covers 11 residues. CDR3 in DNA: TGTGCCAGCAGTTTCTCTGGCCCCCAGCATTTT. It is translated as CASSFSGPQHF.

This clonotype was seen at least ten times. J is TRBJ2-3 and V is TRBV4-3; D might be TRBD1 (5 bases). This CDR3 spans 16 amino acids. V shed 1 base and J shed 2 bases, with 13 bases lying between them. Per germline, CDR1 LGHNA and CDR2 YSLEER. The CDR3 bases are TGCGCCAGCAGCCAAGGGTTGGGGCGGATCACAGATACGCAGTATTTT. Translated: CASSQGLGRITDTQYF.

This chain's CDR3 is CASSDRTAGVYNEQFF. CDR3 nucleotide sequence: TGTGCCAGCAGTGATCGCACCGCGGGAGTATACAATGAGCAGTTCTTC. The chain is built from TRBV25-1 and TRBJ2-1, with TRBD2 matching over 7 bases. Per germline, CDR1 MGHDK and CDR2 SYGVNS. The V segment lost 3 bases and the J segment 4 bases; nucleotides outside the gene matches: 9. The CDR3 has 16 residues.

In this sample, this clonotype turned up many times. The chain uses TRBV19 and TRBJ1-4; 9 nucleotides align to TRBD1. Germline CDR1 reads LNHDA; CDR2 reads SQIVND (reference sequence). Trimming took 5 bases from V and 2 from J; bases not matched to a gene: 6. The CDR3 has 16 amino acids. The CDR3: CASSPGTGRTNEKLFF. The CDR3 DNA is TGTGCCAGTAGTCCCGGGACAGGGCGCACTAATGAAAAACTGTTTTTT.

This clonotype was picked up a small number of times. The chain joins TRBV24-1 to TRBJ2-2, with TRBD2 matching over 7 bases. Germline V gene lookup returns CDR1 KGHDR and CDR2 SFDVKD. The V and J ends lost 4 bases and 7 bases, in that order; junction bases with no gene match: 11. CDR3 length: 16 residues. The CDR3: CATSEKMPWTSGELFF. CDR3 coding DNA: TGTGCCACCAGTGAGAAAATGCCCTGGACTAGCGGGGAGCTGTTTTTT.

In its sample, this clonotype was seen a few times. The chain joins TRBV14 to TRBJ1-2; TRBD1 agrees at 7 bases. V shed 1 base, J shed 7 bases, and the junction held 6 bases outside the gene matches. The length of the CDR3 is 14 residues. Per the germline V gene, CDR1 is SGHDN and CDR2 is FVKESK. The CDR3 coding sequence is TGTGCCAGCAGCCAAGCCGGGACAGAACTTGGCTACACCTTC. Its translation is CASSQAGTELGYTF.

The chain carries TRBV4-2 and TRBJ2-2; D is unresolved. In germline, CDR1 is LGHNA, CDR2 YNFKEQ. The CDR3 length is 14 residues. Trimming removed 6 bases at V and 4 bases at J, with 12 bases between. CDR3 region: CASRGWSSTGELFF. As DNA, the CDR3 is TGTGCCAGCAGGGGTTGGAGTAGCACCGGGGAGCTGTTTTTT.

The V gene is TRBV11-2, the J gene TRBJ2-7; no definite D call. CDR1 SGHAT and CDR2 FQNNGV come from the germline V gene. V gave up 5 bases and J gave up 2 bases, with 7 bases separating them. CDR3 length: 12 residues. In DNA, the CDR3 is TGTGCCAGCAGCGGACGAGCCTACGAGCAGTACTTC. Its protein product is CASSGRAYEQYF.

This clonotype turned up a few times. The chain employs TRBV7-2 and TRBJ2-7; tentative D call: TRBD2 (6 bases). The V gene's germline CDR1 is SGHTA and CDR2 FQGNSA. Between the trimmed V and J ends, which lost 2 bases and 2 bases, there was a span of 13 bases. There are 15 residues in the CDR3. CDR3 nucleotides: TGTGCCAGCAGCTTACGGCCTAGCGAAACCTACGAGCAGTACTTC. Translated: CASSLRPSETYEQYF.

This clonotype was observed a handful of times. The chain carries TRBV7-2 and TRBJ2-5; unclear D gene. Trimming pared 4 bases from V and 2 bases from J, leaving 11 bases between. Germline V lookup: CDR1 SGHTA, CDR2 FQGNSA. This CDR3 comprises 14 residues. CDR3 DNA: TGTGCCAGCAGCTCACACCCCGGGCAAGAGACCCAGTACTTC. Translated: CASSSHPGQETQYF.

This clonotype occurred a few times. This chain joins TRBV6-2 or TRBV6-3 and TRBJ1-2; possible D gene TRBD1, 5 bases. The CDR3 extends over 14 amino acids. Germline V gene sequence: CDR1 MNHEY, CDR2 SVGEGT. With 6 bases removed from V and 0 bases from J, the gap between germline ends came to 11 bases. CDR3 DNA sequence: TGTGCCAGCAGCGGGAAGACAGCTAACTATGGCTACACCTTC. Its translation: CASSGKTANYGYTF.

Ten or more counts support this clonotype. This chain joins TRBV28 and TRBJ2-3, with a tentative D call TRBD1 (6 bases). The CDR3 runs to 15 residues. CDR1 and CDR2 from the germline V gene are MDHEN and SYDVKM. Trimming stripped 2 bases from V and 3 bases from J, with 12 bases between. CDR3 region: CASSLGGAETDTQYF. DNA for the CDR3: TGTGCCAGCAGTTTAGGGGGCGCAGAAACAGATACGCAGTATTTT.

This clonotype was picked up a small number of times. The chain employs TRBV24-1 and TRBJ1-1; D ambiguous. V lost 5 bases and J 6 bases, leaving 12 bases between the germline ends. Germline-derived CDR1 and CDR2 are KGHDR and SFDVKD. This CDR3 comprises 13 residues. The CDR3 nucleotides read TGTGCCACCAGTGTCTCCGGGTTTTCTGAAGCTTTCTTT. Residues: CATSVSGFSEAFF.

The CDR3 reads CASSRPFRSPQSPYEQYF. The CDR3 nucleotides are TGTGCCAGCTCACGACCTTTTCGGTCTCCTCAAAGCCCCTACGAGCAGTACTTC. The chain has TRBV18 and TRBJ2-7; D gene unclear. Germline CDR1 KGHSH, CDR2 LQKENI. The CDR3 spans 18 residues. V was clipped by 4 bases and J by 2 bases, with 24 bases between them.

This clonotype was found a few times. The V gene is TRBV7-6, the J gene TRBJ2-1, with a tentative D call TRBD2 (6 bases). Trimming took 5 bases from V and 0 from J, leaving 11 bases between them. The germline gives CDR1 SGHVS, CDR2 FNYEAQ. The CDR3 spans 15 residues. The CDR3, as DNA: TGTGCCAGCAGCCATGACGGGAGCTCCTACAATGAGCAGTTCTTC. The encoded protein is CASSHDGSSYNEQFF. Full variable domain (remainder filled in from reference TRBV7-6 and TRBJ2-1): GAGVSQSPRYKVTKRGQDVALRCDPISGHVSLYWYRQALGQGPEFLTYFNYEAQQDKSGLPNDRFSAERPEGSISTLTIQRTEQRDSAMYRCASSHDGSSYNEQFFGPGTRLTVL.

This chain's CDR3 is CASSPGTSGKNIQYF. The CDR3, as DNA: TGTGCCAGCAGTCCCGGGACTAGCGGGAAAAACATTCAGTACTTC. The J gene is TRBJ2-4, the V gene TRBV27; 12 bases align to TRBD2. Germline-derived CDR1 and CDR2 are MNHEY and SMNVEV (reference sequence). V gave up 5 bases and J gave up 4 bases; unmatched junction bases: 3. The CDR3 runs 15 residues.

The sample holds a few counts of this clonotype. This chain uses TRBV5-1 with TRBJ1-4, with a possible D match to TRBD1 (5 bases). The CDR3 extends over 13 amino acids. Per germline, CDR1 SGHRS and CDR2 YFSETQ. Trimming removed 1 base at V and 8 bases at J, with 9 bases between. The CDR3 protein is CASSLRDLEKLFF. In DNA, the CDR3 is TGCGCCAGCAGCTTGAGGGACCTCGAAAAACTGTTTTTT.

The sample holds a few counts of this clonotype. Here the CDR3 DNA reads TGTGCCAGCAGTTCCCGGGACAGGGTGCGGCAGCCCCAGCATTTT. Amino acid sequence: CASSSRDRVRQPQHF. V usage is TRBV6-2 or TRBV6-3 and J usage is TRBJ1-5; 9 nucleotides match TRBD1. Germline lookup yields CDR1 MNHEY and CDR2 SVGEGT. Losses at the gene ends were 4 bases for V and 7 bases for J; bases not matched to a gene: 8. CDR3 size: 15 residues.